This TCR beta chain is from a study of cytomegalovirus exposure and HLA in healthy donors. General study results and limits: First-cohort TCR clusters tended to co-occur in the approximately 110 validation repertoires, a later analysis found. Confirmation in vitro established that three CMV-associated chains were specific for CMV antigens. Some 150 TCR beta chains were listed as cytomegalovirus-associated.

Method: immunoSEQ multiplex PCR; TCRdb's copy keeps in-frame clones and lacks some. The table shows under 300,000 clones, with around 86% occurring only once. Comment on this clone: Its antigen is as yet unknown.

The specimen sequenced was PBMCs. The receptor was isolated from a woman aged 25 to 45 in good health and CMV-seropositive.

CDR3 region: CASSPRSSGSTDTQYF. The DNA of the CDR3 is TGTGCCAGCAGTCCCCGGAGCAGCGGGAGCACAGATACGCAGTATTTT. The chain is built from TRBV9 and TRBJ2-3; TRBD2 might be the D (6 bases). With 5 bases removed from V and 0 bases from J, the gap between germline ends came to 16 bases. The CDR3 runs to 16 residues. Germline V gene lookup returns CDR1 SGDLS and CDR2 YYNGEE.